The 2 T cell receptor beta chains in this list originate from one sample, sequenced in a study of blood T cell repertoires in COVID-19 (dated by TCRdb to 2018 to 2021). The protocol used for the library was the immunoSEQ multiplex PCR assay. The table was pulled from immuneACCESS by TCRdb, which kept in-frame rearrangements only. Such tables lose some clones; where checked, under half of the loss comes from unresolved V genes, and the rest has no known cause. The sample table holds 97,000 or so clones, of which roughly 86% were seen once. About a tenth of the sample lies in the top ten. The specimen was peripheral blood. Receptors originate from a man aged 35 to 55 with active or convalescent COVID-19.

The J gene is TRBJ1-1, the V gene TRBV6-6, with 7 bases that match TRBD1. Germline trimming cut 6 bases from V and 9 bases from J; bases unmatched to any gene: 13. CDR3 length: 14 residues. Germline V gene sequence: CDR1 MNHNY, CDR2 SVGAGI (reference sequence). The CDR3 DNA reads TGTGCCAGCAGCCCCGAAGGACAGGCCCAAAAAGCTTTCTTT. As protein: CASSPEGQAQKAFF.

The CDR3 region has the DNA TGTGCCAGCAGCGGACAGGGGGGCTATGGCTACACCTTC. Translation: CASSGQGGYGYTF. The chain couples TRBV9 to TRBJ1-2; the match to TRBD1 covers 9 bases. The V gene end was trimmed by 3 bases and the J gene end by 4 bases; junction bases not matched to a gene: 1. Germline V CDR1 and CDR2: SGDLS, YYNGEE. The CDR3 sequence is 13 residues long.